This entry lists 7 T cell receptor beta chains sequenced from one sample in a study of shared clonotypes between healthy human individuals (dated by TCRdb to about 2020). The protocol used for the library was the immunoSEQ multiplex PCR assay. Held by TCRdb, this immuneACCESS table contains in-frame sequences only and omits some clones. Under half of the omission traces to an unresolved V gene where checked; the cause of the rest is unknown. Present in this sample are around 2,000,000 clones, approximately 94% of which were seen just once. The top ten constitute around 1.1% of the sample. For the CD8 naive samples, CD45RO-negative cells were positively selected for CCR7, yielding a CD45RA+CCR7+ population from which TemRA cells were excluded. Material: naive CD8+ T cells sorted from blood. Explained via the paper, the cell subset or site label denotes: CD45RA+CCR7+. The receptors were sampled from a man aged 18 to 29 in good health.

Of note for this clone: This CDR3 is also generated by other DNA sequences in the sample. This chain uses TRBV27 with TRBJ2-7; TRBD1 is a possible D gene (5 bases). V was trimmed by 8 bases and J by 3 bases, leaving 8 bases between them. Germline V gene data show CDR1 as MNHEY and CDR2 as SMNVEV (reference sequence). CDR3 length: 11 amino acids. The CDR3 DNA reads as TGTGCCAGCTCTCAGGGCTACGAGCAGTACTTC. It yields the protein CASSQGYEQYF.

The chain employs TRBV4-3 and TRBJ2-1; 12 bases match TRBD2. The CDR3 contains 19 residues. V dropped 0 bases and J dropped 7; count of bases not matched to a gene: 13. Germline CDR1 is LGHNA and CDR2 is YSLEER. CDR3 sequence: CASSQETLKQLAGGNEQFF. DNA of the CDR3: TGCGCCAGCAGCCAAGAAACTCTCAAACAACTAGCGGGAGGAAATGAGCAGTTCTTC.

The genes are TRBV10-3 and TRBJ2-7, with TRBD1 matching 10 bases. CDR3 length equals 15 residues. The V gene end was trimmed by 6 bases and the J gene end by 1 base; junction bases not matched to a gene: 6. Germline V gene sequence: CDR1 ENHRY, CDR2 SYGVKD. The CDR3 bases are TGTGCCATCAGAAGACAGGGGGCGGAATCCTACGAGCAGTACTTC. As protein: CAIRRQGAESYEQYF.

The rearrangement uses TRBV29-1 and TRBJ1-2, with TRBD1 as a possible D gene (5 bases). The length of the CDR3 is 17 residues. Germline CDR1 and CDR2: SQVTM and ANQGSEA. V was clipped by 0 bases and J by 1 base, with 18 bases between them. The CDR3 protein is CSVEEWDWNQINYGYTF. The CDR3 DNA reads TGCAGCGTTGAAGAATGGGACTGGAACCAAATTAACTATGGCTACACCTTC.

V usage is TRBV7-2 and J usage is TRBJ2-7, with D uncertain. Trimming cost V 1 base and J 9 bases, with 16 bases left between them. Germline V lookup: CDR1 SGHTA, CDR2 FQGNSA. This CDR3 has 14 residues. The CDR3 DNA reads as TGTGCCAGCAGCTTAGACGGTAGTATCATTCGGCAGTACTTC. Translation gives CASSLDGSIIRQYF. Full variable domain (rest looked up from reference TRBV7-2 and TRBJ2-7): GAGVSQSPSNKVTEKGKDVELRCDPISGHTALYWYRQSLGQGLEFLIYFQGNSAPDKSGLPSDRFSAERTGGSVSTLTIQRTQQEDSAVYLCASSLDGSIIRQYFGPGTRLTVT.

About this clone: This sample also contains other DNA sequences that code for the same CDR3. The chain carries TRBV7-9 and TRBJ2-7, with a weak D call TRBD2 (6 bases). CDR3 length: 13 amino acids. Trimming stripped 5 bases from V and 3 bases from J, with 11 bases between. The V gene's germline CDR1 is SEHNR and CDR2 FQNEAQ (reference sequence). The CDR3 region has the DNA TGTGCCAGCAGCCCTCTGGGGGGCTACGAGCAGTACTTC. Its protein is CASSPLGGYEQYF.

V and J are TRBV19 and TRBJ2-7; D possibly matches TRBD1 or TRBD2 (5 bases each). V was shortened by 8 bases and J by 4 bases, with 15 bases between the two germline ends. Germline V gene sequence: CDR1 LNHDA, CDR2 SQIVND (reference sequence). The CDR3 spans 13 residues. In DNA, the CDR3 is TGTGCCAGTGCCCCGGGGACGGCTTACGAGCAGTACTTC. It encodes CASAPGTAYEQYF.